These 15 T cell receptor beta chains were all obtained from the same sample, sequenced in a study of cytomegalovirus exposure and HLA in healthy donors. Researchers ran the PCR with 60 Vbeta and 13 Jbeta primers. Measured with immunoSEQ multiplex PCR; TCRdb has only the in-frame clones, and not every one. The sample includes roughly 140,000 clones, around 74% of them seen just once. Material: PBMCs. The receptors originated from a man younger than 35 in good health and CMV-seronegative.

Points on this clone: Distinct nucleotide sequences in the sample also encode this CDR3. The V and J genes are TRBV6-5 and TRBJ2-7; 10 bases are a match to TRBD2. The CDR3 contains 15 residues. V lost 6 bases, J lost 0 bases, and 5 bases stayed unmatched. Germline CDR1 and CDR2: MNHEY and SVGAGI. CDR3 sequence reads: CASSLGLAASYEQYF. The CDR3 DNA follows: TGTGCCAGCAGCCTTGGACTAGCGGCCTCCTACGAGCAGTACTTC.

The CDR3 loop is CASSPPVRGPDTQYF. The CDR3 nucleotides read TGTGCCAGCAGCCCACCGGTGCGGGGGCCAGATACGCAGTATTTT. The gene calls are TRBV7-9 and TRBJ2-3, with TRBD2 as a possible D gene (7 bases). Germline CDR1 is SEHNR and CDR2 is FQNEAQ (reference sequence). This CDR3 is built from 15 residues. Trimming left V 5 bases short and J 4 bases short, with 16 bases between. Using reference TRBV7-9 and TRBJ2-3 for the parts outside the CDR3, the full variable domain is DTGVSQNPRHKITKRGQNVTFRCDPISEHNRLYWYRQTLGQGPEFLTYFQNEAQLEKSRLLSDRFSAERPKGSFSTLEIQRTEQGDSAMYLCASSPPVRGPDTQYFGPGTRLTVL.

As to this clone: At one end, the junction sequence differs from germline, possibly due to a read error. The J gene is TRBJ2-2, the V gene TRBV7-9; tentatively, D is TRBD2 (6 bases). The CDR3 loop spans 16 amino acids. CDR1 and CDR2 (germline): SEHNR, FQNEAQ (reference sequence). The CDR3 DNA is TGTGCCGGCAGACGATTATGGGCGGAGGGAAACGGGGAGCTGTTTTTT. Amino acid sequence: CAGRRLWAEGNGELFF.

The chain joins TRBV27 to TRBJ2-5, with D hard to call. Near its end, the DNA agrees better with TRBJ2-7, so the J call may be wrong. The germline V gene has CDR1 MNHEY and CDR2 SMNVEV (reference sequence). This CDR3 contains 14 residues. The DNA of the CDR3 is TGTGCCAGCAGTTCTCCACTTTTCTCCTACGAGCAGTACTTC. Translation: CASSSPLFSYEQYF.

This clone was recorded only once. V usage is TRBV7-9 and J usage is TRBJ1-2; D is possibly TRBD1 (5 bases). The CDR3 spans 15 residues. The V and J ends lost 2 bases and 4 bases respectively, with 14 bases between them. CDR1 is SEHNR, CDR2 FQNEAQ, per germline (reference sequence). CDR3 loop: CASSLLSAGGYGYTF. As DNA, the CDR3 is TGTGCCAGCAGCTTATTGAGTGCGGGGGGCTATGGCTACACCTTC.

This clone was recorded once. V gene TRBV2 combines with J gene TRBJ2-3; TRBD2 matches 10 bases. The CDR3 is 16 residues long. CDR1 is SNHLY and CDR2 is FYNNEI in the germline V gene. V trimming: 7 bases; J trimming: 5 bases; junction bases outside the gene matches: 12. The DNA of the CDR3 is TGTGCCAGCATCAGCGGGAGGGCCGACGCGGTAGATACGCAGTATTTT. The encoded protein is CASISGRADAVDTQYF.

As DNA, the CDR3 is TGCGCCAGCAGCCACAGGGGAATGACTGAAGCTTTCTTT. Its protein product is CASSHRGMTEAFF. The V and J genes are TRBV4-3 and TRBJ1-1, with D maybe TRBD1 (6 bases). The CDR3 totals 13 residues. Trimming removed 3 bases from V and 5 bases from J, with 10 bases in between. Germline CDR1 LGHNA, CDR2 YSLEER.

The genes are TRBV4-3 and TRBJ2-1; 8 bases line up with TRBD2. The ends lost 4 bases at V and 6 bases at J; junction bases unmatched: 26. CDR1 is LGHNA, CDR2 YSLEER, per germline. This CDR3 region has 21 residues. As DNA, the CDR3 is TGCGCCAGCAGCCCCCGAGGTCGGGGGGGCGAGCGGGCCCGGCGGGGCAATGAGCAGTTCTTC. Translation gives CASSPRGRGGERARRGNEQFF.

The chain combines TRBV4-2 with TRBJ1-5, with TRBD1 matching over 8 bases. V dropped 6 bases and J dropped 4; count of bases not matched to a gene: 17. The CDR3 loop spans 18 amino acids. CDR1 is LGHNA, CDR2 YNFKEQ, per germline. DNA of the CDR3: TGTGCCAGCAGTCAGTCGACTGGACAGGGCATTTGGAATCAGCCCCAGCATTTT. As protein: CASSQSTGQGIWNQPQHF.

This chain connects TRBV4-1 to TRBJ2-1; 7 positions agree with TRBD2. This CDR3 comprises 13 residues. Germline CDR1 is MGHRA and CDR2 is YSYEKL. Losses at the gene ends were 0 bases for V and 15 bases for J; bases not matched to a gene: 8. The CDR3 loop reads CASSQERQGGRFF. In DNA, the CDR3 is TGCGCCAGCAGCCAAGAAAGGCAGGGCGGGAGGTTCTTC.

The sample holds a few counts of this clone. This chain joins TRBV25-1 and TRBJ2-7, with a weak D call TRBD2 (7 bases). The CDR3 loop spans 17 amino acids. V dropped 5 bases and J dropped 2 bases, with 22 bases sitting between them. Germline CDR1 reads MGHDK; CDR2 reads SYGVNS. The CDR3 here is CASSLHPGAGVTYEQYF. The CDR3 DNA is TGTGCCAGCAGTTTACACCCGGGGGCGGGGGTAACCTACGAGCAGTACTTC.

V gene TRBV7-9 combines with J gene TRBJ1-1, with D unclear. Germline CDR1 is SEHNR and CDR2 is FQNEAQ (reference sequence). The length of the CDR3 is 13 residues. Trimming took off 3 bases at V and 4 bases at J, with 9 bases between the two ends. The chain's CDR3 is CASSFREATEAFF. The CDR3 nucleotides are TGTGCCAGCAGCTTTAGGGAGGCCACTGAAGCTTTCTTT.

The chain uses TRBV7-6 and TRBJ2-7; a possible D gene is TRBD2 (6 bases). Germline values: CDR1 SGHVS, CDR2 FNYEAQ. The CDR3 extends over 14 amino acids. With 6 bases removed from V and 3 bases from J, the gap between germline ends came to 15 bases. The CDR3 bases are TGTGCCAGCAGTCCGGGCCTGGGGGGCTACGAGCAGTACTTC. It specifies CASSPGLGGYEQYF.

This clone has only a few counts. J is TRBJ2-1 and V is TRBV9, with a possible D match to TRBD2 (5 bases). CDR1 SGDLS and CDR2 YYNGEE come from the germline V gene. Trimming left V 0 bases short and J 12 bases short, with 13 bases between. This CDR3 is 13 amino acids long. The CDR3: CASSVGGLVGQFF. The CDR3 nucleotides are TGTGCCAGCAGCGTAGGAGGACTGGTAGGGCAGTTCTTC.

This clone appeared a few times. The gene calls are TRBV5-1 and TRBJ1-1; D is perhaps TRBD1 (5 bases). The V end was cut by 0 bases, the J end by 0 bases, with 6 bases between. The V gene's germline CDR1 is SGHRS and CDR2 YFSETQ. There are 14 residues in the CDR3. Here the CDR3 DNA reads TGCGCCAGCAGCTTGGTAGGGGTGAACACTGAAGCTTTCTTT. Translation gives CASSLVGVNTEAFF.